Described below is a single T cell receptor (beta chain) sequence and its context. Its target antigen remains unknown. One base away there is no much larger clone; base qualities are not given. CDR1 and CDR2 (SGHRS, YFSETQ) derive from the germline V gene. The CDR3 spans 13 residues, from the cysteine through the phenylalanine. Only the CDR3 DNA is retained, 39 bases long and in frame from the first base. Germline trimming: 5 bases from V, 2 bases from J; junction bases outside gene matches: 3. The sample's time point label, in plain terms: baseline before first vaccination. The sample's treatment or condition label is to be understood as: meningococcal conjugate vaccine given as trial control. The vaccinee samples were drawn from two UK trials, COV001 and COV002, one of which was a single-blind randomized controlled phase 2/3 trial testing AZD1222 (ChAdOx1 nCoV-19) in healthy adults. For TCRbeta chain sequencing, PBMC samples were collected from trial participants at day 0 and at day 28 after the second dose.

These data originate in a study of T cell responses to AZD1222 COVID-19 vaccine (dated by TCRdb to about 2021). Regarding the complete study: TCR sequencing was performed for some 250 trial participants, of whom roughly 200 were given two doses of AZD1222 and roughly 25 were given two doses of MenACWY control vaccine. Enrollment into the trials was organized by age into subgroups of 18-55, 56-69 and 70-plus years, and those subgroups contained roughly 140, 27 and 60 TCR-sequenced participants, respectively. Overall study results and their limits: Epitopes outside the regions mutated in the B.1.351 and B.1.1.7 variants were reportedly recognized by nearly half of the unique spike-specific TCRs. The 56-69-year group was small, and its depth increase did not reach significance, likely because of low power. CD4 TCRs associated with the vaccine covered the entire spike protein, and the dominant responses were in regions 160-218 and 743-854. Spike-specific TCR breadth and depth rose significantly after two AZD1222 doses compared with day 0 and with MenACWY recipients. Conclusions about previously exposed vaccinees are limited, since just five to seven AZD1222 recipients were seropositive for SARS-CoV-2 at baseline. Participants were mostly white British, with more females than males. The authors suggested clonal diversity may have been underestimated. Because no day 14 peak-response samples were available, the repertoires could be characterized only after the peak T cell response.

The CDR3 regions of human TCRbeta chains were subjected to immunosequencing. The source study handled its data this way. Repertoire TCRs were checked for matches against a reference library of SARS-CoV-2-specific TCRs that had been generated using the MIRA antigen-specificity platform. Breadth was defined as the fraction of unique TCRs that were SARS-CoV-2-associated. Depth was defined as the fraction of total T cells that were SARS-CoV-2-associated. Using the MIRA data, each spike-specific TCR was mapped to the spike region that the TCR reacts to and placed in a CD4 or CD8 class. Log10-transformed breadth and depth values were compared by one-way ANOVA with Sidak's multiple comparisons tests. Held by TCRdb, this immuneACCESS table contains in-frame sequences only and omits some clones. Under half of the omission traces to an unresolved V gene where checked; the cause of the rest is unknown. The V and J calls and clone size come from that table; D and trimming were worked out from the DNA. Recorded for this sample are 75,000 to 95,000 clones; about nine tenths of them occurred a single time. The leading ten clones occupy approximately 2.6% of the sample.

Sequencing was performed on peripheral blood, taken on day 0 of MenACWY control vaccination. This sequence originates from an adult in good health. The chain employs TRBV5-1 and TRBJ1-2, and 7 junction bases match TRBD1. The CDR3 amino acid sequence is: CASSPDRNYGYTF. The DNA reads as follows: TGCGCCAGCAGTCCGGACAGGAACTATGGCTACACCTTC.